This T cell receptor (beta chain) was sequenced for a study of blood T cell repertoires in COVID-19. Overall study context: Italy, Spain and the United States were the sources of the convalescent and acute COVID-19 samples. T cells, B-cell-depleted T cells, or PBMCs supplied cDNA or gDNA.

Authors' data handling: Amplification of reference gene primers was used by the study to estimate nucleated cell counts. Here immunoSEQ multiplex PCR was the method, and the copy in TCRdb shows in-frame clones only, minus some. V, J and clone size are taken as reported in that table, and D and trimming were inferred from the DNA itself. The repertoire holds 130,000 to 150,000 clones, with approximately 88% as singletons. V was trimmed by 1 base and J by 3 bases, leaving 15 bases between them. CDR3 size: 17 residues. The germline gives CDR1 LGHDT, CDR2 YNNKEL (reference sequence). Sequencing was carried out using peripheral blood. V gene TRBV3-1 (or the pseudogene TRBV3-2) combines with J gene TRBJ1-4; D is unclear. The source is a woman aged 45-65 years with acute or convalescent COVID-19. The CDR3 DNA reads TGTGCCAGCAGCCAAGTGCCGGGAGGGCTGCCTAATGAAAAACTGTTTTTT. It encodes CASSQVPGGLPNEKLFF.